This T cell receptor beta chain was found in a study of T-cell memory formation after mild COVID-19. About the study: The study found TCR clusters largely donor specific. Study observations and caveats: A balance of CD4 and CD8 characterized clones contracting day 15 to 85, whereas later expanders leaned CD4+.

TCRdb used MiXCR to reprocess the 5' RACE reads, holding one entry per CDR3 protein. The sample records over 55,000 distinct CDR3 sequences, 10% to 15% being singletons. With regard to this clonotype: Its antigen is currently unknown.

Germline CDR1 is SEHNR and CDR2 is FQNEAQ (reference sequence). Trimming at V came to 5 bases and at J to 4 bases, leaving 10 bases not matched to a gene. The CDR3 length is 15 residues. The gene calls are TRBV7-9 and TRBJ2-7; 8 positions agree with TRBD1. Sequences were obtained from PBMCs or a T cell subset sorted from them (not recorded which). This clonotype originated in a young man who had mild COVID-19 (a few samples of this study predate the infection). Cell type and time point are not known. The CDR3 DNA follows: TGTGCCAGCAGCGGACATGGCAGGGGGCAATACGAGCAGTACTTC. This codes for CASSGHGRGQYEQYF. Full variable domain (rest looked up from reference TRBV7-9 and TRBJ2-7): DTGVSQNPRHKITKRGQNVTFRCDPISEHNRLYWYRQTLGQGPEFLTYFQNEAQLEKSRLLSDRFSAERPKGSFSTLEIQRTEQGDSAMYLCASSGHGRGQYEQYFGPGTRLTVT.